This T cell receptor beta chain originates from a study of T cell changes during pregnancy in multiple sclerosis. This table comes from immunoSEQ multiplex PCR, and its TCRdb copy is limited to in-frame clones, with some not included. The data hold approximately 100,000 clones, with around 91% observed a single time. The CDR3 loop spans 18 amino acids. The germline CDR1 and CDR2 sequences are SGHRS and YFSETQ. Between the trimmed V and J ends, which lost 3 bases and 5 bases, there was a span of 23 bases. The specimen was peripheral blood, collected after pregnancy. The V call is TRBV5-1, the J call TRBJ1-4; no definite D call. The sequence was collected from a female donor with multiple sclerosis, enrolled in a pregnancy study. The CDR3 region has the DNA TGCGCCAGCAGCTCCTGGACGGGAGTTAATCGTTGGAATGAAAAACTGTTTTTT. It translates to CASSSWTGVNRWNEKLFF.